The rows below give T cell receptor beta chains drawn from one sample of a study of control samples from healthy donors and cancer patients. Profiling relied on immunoSEQ multiplex PCR, and the TCRdb table lists in-frame clones only, not all of them. The sample records 75,000 to 95,000 clones, over 75% being singletons. Sequenced material: blood. The receptors were sampled from a woman between 18 and 29 years old in good health. CDR3s include the opening cysteine and the closing phenylalanine or tryptophan. D genes are given only for firm matches. Part of the rows lack a size; the others show once, few, many or a class for expanded clones.

abundance: NA
v_gene: TRBV7-9
j_gene: TRBJ1-2
d_gene: NA
CDR3nt: TGTGCCAGCAGCTTAGATGTGGGCCTAAGTTATGGCTACACCTTC
CDR3aa: CASSLDVGLSYGYTF

abundance: NA
v_gene: TRBV6-6
j_gene: TRBJ1-5
d_gene: NA
CDR3nt: TGTGCCAGCAGTTACTCGAGATCGGGGAATCAGCCCCAGCATTTT
CDR3aa: CASSYSRSGNQPQHF

abundance: NA
v_gene: TRBV7-9
j_gene: TRBJ1-2
d_gene: NA
CDR3nt: TGTGCCAGCAGCTTAGCTTCCAGGGAGGACCATGGCTACACCTTC
CDR3aa: CASSLASREDHGYTF

abundance: once
v_gene: TRBV5-4
j_gene: TRBJ2-1
d_gene: NA
CDR3nt: TGTGCCAGCAGCCCCGGATCGAGCCGCTCCTACAATGAGCAGTTCTTC
CDR3aa: CASSPGSSRSYNEQFF

abundance: once
v_gene: TRBV6-6
j_gene: TRBJ2-7
d_gene: TRBD2
CDR3nt: TGTGCCAGCAGTTATAAAGTTTACTCGGGAGGCTACGAGCAGTACTTC
CDR3aa: CASSYKVYSGGYEQYF

abundance: NA
v_gene: TRBV19
j_gene: TRBJ1-4
d_gene: NA
CDR3nt: TGTGCCAGTAGTGCCGCAGAGGGGGTTAGGTCCTGGATCTTCGGTGAAAAACTGTTTTTT
CDR3aa: CASSAAEGVRSWIFGEKLFF

abundance: NA
v_gene: TRBV6-6
j_gene: TRBJ1-3
d_gene: NA
CDR3nt: TGTGCCAGCACCGGTGGCTCTGGAAACACCATATATTTT
CDR3aa: CASTGGSGNTIYF

abundance: NA
v_gene: TRBV6-5
j_gene: TRBJ1-1
d_gene: NA
CDR3nt: TGTGCCAGCAGTTACTTCCCAGAGAACACTGAAGCTTTCTTT
CDR3aa: CASSYFPENTEAFF

abundance: NA
v_gene: TRBV10-2
j_gene: TRBJ1-1
d_gene: NA
CDR3nt: TGCGCCAGCAGTGAGTTGAACAGGGCGGCGAGCACTGAAGCTTTCTTT
CDR3aa: CASSELNRAASTEAFF

abundance: NA
v_gene: TRBV7-3
j_gene: TRBJ1-6
d_gene: NA
CDR3nt: TGTGCCAGCAGCGCACGACCCTTCGGGGTTGGGAATTCACCCCTCCACTTT
CDR3aa: CASSARPFGVGNSPLHF

abundance: NA
v_gene: TRBV6-5
j_gene: TRBJ2-1
d_gene: TRBD2
CDR3nt: TGTGCCAGCGGTCAGGTAGCGGGGGGGCCAGCTGAGCAGTTCTTC
CDR3aa: CASGQVAGGPAEQFF

abundance: NA
v_gene: TRBV13
j_gene: TRBJ2-3
d_gene: TRBD2
CDR3nt: TGTGCCAGCAGCCGCCGCTCTAGCGGGGGGGGTCTGGATACGCAGTATTTT
CDR3aa: CASSRRSSGGGLDTQYF

abundance: NA
v_gene: TRBV7-2
j_gene: TRBJ2-7
d_gene: NA
CDR3nt: TGTGCCAGCAGCTTAGGGAGGGGGGACTCAGACGAGCAGTACTTC
CDR3aa: CASSLGRGDSDEQYF

abundance: NA
v_gene: TRBV5-1
j_gene: TRBJ1-2
d_gene: NA
CDR3nt: TGCGCCAGCAGCTTGGGGGCGGGCTACTATGGCTACACCTTC
CDR3aa: CASSLGAGYYGYTF

abundance: NA
v_gene: TRBV15
j_gene: TRBJ1-6
d_gene: NA
CDR3nt: TGTGCCACCAGCAGCAGAAGCTCCTATAATTCACCCCTCCACTTT
CDR3aa: CATSSRSSYNSPLHF

abundance: NA
v_gene: TRBV3-1/TRBV3-2
j_gene: TRBJ2-7
d_gene: NA
CDR3nt: TGTGCCACCGGTGGATCCTACGAGCAGTACTTC
CDR3aa: CATGGSYEQYF

abundance: NA
v_gene: TRBV5-4
j_gene: TRBJ1-1
d_gene: NA
CDR3nt: TGTGCCAGCAGCTTGACCACTGAAGCTTTCTTT
CDR3aa: CASSLTTEAFF

abundance: few
v_gene: TRBV5-4
j_gene: TRBJ1-1
d_gene: NA
CDR3nt: TGTGCCAGCAGCTTGGACAACACTGAAGCTTTCTTT
CDR3aa: CASSLDNTEAFF

abundance: NA
v_gene: TRBV25-1
j_gene: TRBJ1-4
d_gene: NA
CDR3nt: TGTGCCAGCAGTGAATTGATGAGACCTAATGAAAAACTGTTTTTT
CDR3aa: CASSELMRPNEKLFF

abundance: NA
v_gene: TRBV7-8
j_gene: TRBJ1-1
d_gene: NA
CDR3nt: TGTGCCAGCAGCATATCGTCCCTGAACACTGAAGCTTTCTTT
CDR3aa: CASSISSLNTEAFF

abundance: NA
v_gene: TRBV21-1
j_gene: TRBJ1-1
d_gene: NA
CDR3nt: TGTGCCAGCAGCAATAGGAGACAGACTATGAACACTGAAGCTTTCTTT
CDR3aa: CASSNRRQTMNTEAFF

abundance: NA
v_gene: TRBV24-1
j_gene: TRBJ2-3
d_gene: NA
CDR3nt: TGTGCCACCAGTGACCCGCGGCGCACAGATACGCAGTATTTT
CDR3aa: CATSDPRRTDTQYF

abundance: NA
v_gene: TRBV5-1
j_gene: TRBJ2-3
d_gene: TRBD2
CDR3nt: TGCGCCAGCAGCTTGGTACTAGCGGGGAGCACAGATACGCAGTATTTT
CDR3aa: CASSLVLAGSTDTQYF

abundance: NA
v_gene: TRBV6-6
j_gene: TRBJ2-3
d_gene: TRBD1
CDR3nt: TGTGCCAGCAGTTCCACGGGACAGTTCACAGATACGCAGTATTTT
CDR3aa: CASSSTGQFTDTQYF

abundance: NA
v_gene: TRBV11-2
j_gene: TRBJ2-1
d_gene: TRBD2
CDR3nt: TGTGCCAGCAGCTTAGTCGGGACTAGCGGGGGGGCTGTGATCAATGAGCAGTTCTTC
CDR3aa: CASSLVGTSGGAVINEQFF

abundance: few
v_gene: TRBV10-2
j_gene: TRBJ1-5
d_gene: NA
CDR3nt: TGCGCCAGCTCCTCCAGGGACAATCAGCCCCAGCATTTT
CDR3aa: CASSSRDNQPQHF

abundance: NA
v_gene: TRBV2
j_gene: TRBJ2-2
d_gene: TRBD2
CDR3nt: TGTGCCAGCACCCAAGGGGCTAGCGGGGGGCCCGACACCGGGGAGCTGTTTTTT
CDR3aa: CASTQGASGGPDTGELFF

abundance: NA
v_gene: TRBV5-6
j_gene: TRBJ1-1
d_gene: NA
CDR3nt: TGTGCCAGCAGCGGTCAGGACGAGGCTGAAGCTTTCTTT
CDR3aa: CASSGQDEAEAFF

abundance: NA
v_gene: TRBV27
j_gene: TRBJ2-2
d_gene: NA
CDR3nt: TGTGCCAGCAGTCGCGCAGGGGAAGTTAACACCGGGGAGCTGTTTTTT
CDR3aa: CASSRAGEVNTGELFF

abundance: NA
v_gene: TRBV7-8
j_gene: TRBJ2-7
d_gene: TRBD2
CDR3nt: TGTGCCAGCAGCCCCCTGGGGGGGGGTTTCTACGAGCAGTACTTC
CDR3aa: CASSPLGGGFYEQYF

abundance: NA
v_gene: TRBV15
j_gene: TRBJ2-5
d_gene: TRBD1
CDR3nt: TGTGCCACCAGCATTCTAGGGGGACAGGGACAAGAGACCCAGTACTTC
CDR3aa: CATSILGGQGQETQYF

abundance: NA
v_gene: TRBV19
j_gene: TRBJ1-1
d_gene: NA
CDR3nt: TGTGCCAGTAGTATACGGCAGGGTCAGAATGAAGCTTTCTTT
CDR3aa: CASSIRQGQNEAFF

abundance: NA
v_gene: TRBV29-1
j_gene: TRBJ1-1
d_gene: TRBD1
CDR3nt: TGCAGCGTATCACAGGGGGCAGTGGACACTGAAGCTTTCTTT
CDR3aa: CSVSQGAVDTEAFF

abundance: NA
v_gene: TRBV5-4
j_gene: TRBJ1-2
d_gene: NA
CDR3nt: TGTGCCAGCAGCACTTCGGGGTATGGCTACACCTTC
CDR3aa: CASSTSGYGYTF

abundance: NA
v_gene: TRBV6-5
j_gene: TRBJ1-2
d_gene: NA
CDR3nt: TGTGCCAGCAGTTCTCCCTCGAGCTACTATGGCTACACCTTC
CDR3aa: CASSSPSSYYGYTF

abundance: NA
v_gene: TRBV19
j_gene: TRBJ1-1
d_gene: TRBD1
CDR3nt: TGTGCCAGCTATACACCGGGACAGGGGAACACTGAAGCTTTCTTT
CDR3aa: CASYTPGQGNTEAFF

abundance: NA
v_gene: TRBV4-1
j_gene: TRBJ1-6
d_gene: NA
CDR3nt: TGCGCCAGCAGCCAAGGGACAATGGGTAATTCACCCCTCCACTTT
CDR3aa: CASSQGTMGNSPLHF

abundance: NA
v_gene: TRBV5-1
j_gene: TRBJ1-6
d_gene: NA
CDR3nt: TGCGCCAGCAGCTCAAACAGGGCTTTTGGTGTCTCCTATAATTCACCCCTCCACTTT
CDR3aa: CASSSNRAFGVSYNSPLHF

abundance: NA
v_gene: TRBV6-6
j_gene: TRBJ1-1
d_gene: NA
CDR3nt: TGTGCCAGCAGTCCGAATAACCGGGGCACTGAAGCTTTCTTT
CDR3aa: CASSPNNRGTEAFF

abundance: NA
v_gene: TRBV20-1
j_gene: TRBJ1-1
d_gene: NA
CDR3nt: TGCAGTGCTAGTGGGAAGGCGGGTAACACTGAAGCTTTCTTT
CDR3aa: CSASGKAGNTEAFF

abundance: NA
v_gene: TRBV11-2
j_gene: TRBJ1-2
d_gene: NA
CDR3nt: TGTGCCAGCAGCTTATCCGGCGGGGACTATGGCTACACCTTC
CDR3aa: CASSLSGGDYGYTF

abundance: NA
v_gene: TRBV6-5
j_gene: TRBJ1-1
d_gene: NA
CDR3nt: TGTGCCAGCAGACGTGGATACCTCGGGTCTGAAGCTTTCTTT
CDR3aa: CASRRGYLGSEAFF

abundance: NA
v_gene: TRBV7-9
j_gene: TRBJ2-7
d_gene: TRBD2
CDR3nt: TGTGCCAGCAGCTTCACCGGGACTAGCGAGGCGTACTTC
CDR3aa: CASSFTGTSEAYF

abundance: once
v_gene: TRBV9
j_gene: TRBJ1-1
d_gene: NA
CDR3nt: TGTGCCAGCAGCGCCCAGGGCGTAAAGCTCACTGAAGCTTTCTTT
CDR3aa: CASSAQGVKLTEAFF

abundance: NA
v_gene: TRBV2
j_gene: TRBJ2-1
d_gene: TRBD1
CDR3nt: TGTGCCAGCAGTGAAGTCCAGGGGGTTTTCCAGTTCTTC
CDR3aa: CASSEVQGVFQFF

abundance: NA
v_gene: TRBV15
j_gene: TRBJ2-7
d_gene: NA
CDR3nt: TGTGCCACCAGCAGGCTTACCACGATCGACGAGCAGTACTTC
CDR3aa: CATSRLTTIDEQYF

abundance: NA
v_gene: TRBV11-2
j_gene: TRBJ2-7
d_gene: NA
CDR3nt: TGTGCCAGCAGCTTGGCGAGCACCTACGAGCAGTACTTC
CDR3aa: CASSLASTYEQYF

abundance: NA
v_gene: TRBV3-1/TRBV3-2
j_gene: TRBJ1-2
d_gene: NA
CDR3nt: TGTGCCAGCAGCCAAGTGGGAAAGGGGGTCTATGGCTACACCTTC
CDR3aa: CASSQVGKGVYGYTF

abundance: NA
v_gene: TRBV5-4
j_gene: TRBJ2-3
d_gene: NA
CDR3nt: TGTGCCTCCGTTTCTTCCGGAGGGGGTGGATCAGATACGCAGTATTTT
CDR3aa: CASVSSGGGGSDTQYF

abundance: NA
v_gene: TRBV5-8
j_gene: TRBJ2-1
d_gene: TRBD2
CDR3nt: TGTGCCAGCAGCTTGCTGGGACTAGCGGGAAGCGATGAGCAGTTCTTC
CDR3aa: CASSLLGLAGSDEQFF

abundance: NA
v_gene: TRBV7-2
j_gene: TRBJ2-2
d_gene: TRBD2
CDR3nt: TGTGCCAGCAGCTTATCGGGACTACTGACCGGGGAGCTGTTTTTT
CDR3aa: CASSLSGLLTGELFF

abundance: NA
v_gene: TRBV11-2
j_gene: TRBJ2-1
d_gene: TRBD2
CDR3nt: TGTGCCAGCAGCTTGTCTAGCGGGGCCCAGAGGGAGCAGTTCTTC
CDR3aa: CASSLSSGAQREQFF

abundance: NA
v_gene: TRBV30
j_gene: TRBJ2-3
d_gene: NA
CDR3nt: TGTGCCTGGAGAATCGAAAAAGCTAGCACAGATACGCAGTATTTT
CDR3aa: CAWRIEKASTDTQYF

abundance: NA
v_gene: TRBV5-1
j_gene: TRBJ1-1
d_gene: NA
CDR3nt: TGCGCCAGCAGCTTGGATCGACCCGATATCGGGGCTTTCTTT
CDR3aa: CASSLDRPDIGAFF

abundance: few
v_gene: TRBV15
j_gene: TRBJ1-2
d_gene: TRBD1
CDR3nt: TGTGCCACCAGCAGAGGAGACAGGGGAAACAACTATGGCTACACCTTC
CDR3aa: CATSRGDRGNNYGYTF

abundance: NA
v_gene: TRBV5-1
j_gene: TRBJ1-2
d_gene: TRBD1
CDR3nt: TGCGCCAGCAGCTTGGCCGAAGGGGGCGCAAACTATGGCTACACCTTC
CDR3aa: CASSLAEGGANYGYTF

abundance: NA
v_gene: TRBV7-9
j_gene: TRBJ2-2
d_gene: NA
CDR3nt: TGTGCCAGCAGCCCCTCGCCCCAGGGGACCGGGGAGCTGTTTTTT
CDR3aa: CASSPSPQGTGELFF